The 16 T cell receptor beta chains below all came from one sample that was sequenced in a study of vaccination effects on CD4 cells after COVID-19. Sequencing used immunoSEQ multiplex PCR; TCRdb keeps in-frame clones, though not all of them. The table lists tens of thousands of clones, around 76% of them singletons. The authors isolated CD4+ T cells after roughly eleven days of culture. Their antigens are not known. Here the sequenced sample was CD4+ T cells from PBMCs cultured without peptide, taken before COVID-19 vaccination. These receptors all come from a human donor who received a COVID-19 vaccine.

The chain employs TRBV27 and TRBJ1-2; 8 nucleotides match TRBD1. The CDR3 covers 16 residues. Germline lookup yields CDR1 MNHEY and CDR2 SMNVEV (reference sequence). V dropped 3 bases and J dropped 0; count of bases not matched to a gene: 6. The DNA for the CDR3 is TGTGCCAGCAGTTTGAAAGGGACAGGTGCTAACTATGGCTACACCTTC. Translating gives CASSLKGTGANYGYTF.

This chain joins TRBV6-6 and TRBJ2-1; 8 bases map to TRBD2. Germline CDR1 MNHNY, CDR2 SVGAGI (reference sequence). The CDR3 spans 16 residues. The J segment lost 8 bases and the V segment lost 7 bases, leaving 16 bases of the junction unmatched. As DNA, the CDR3 is TGTGCCAGCAATGGATTAACTAGCGGCCTGGGGGATGAGCAGTTCTTC. Residues: CASNGLTSGLGDEQFF.

The V gene is TRBV6-6, the J gene TRBJ1-5, with unresolved D. The V gene lost 1 base and the J gene lost 1 base, with 5 bases spanning the gap. The CDR3 runs 14 residues. The germline gives CDR1 MNHNY, CDR2 SVGAGI (reference sequence). The CDR3 region is CASSYLGSNQPQHF. The CDR3, as DNA: TGTGCCAGCAGTTACTTAGGGAGCAATCAGCCCCAGCATTTT.

The chain is built from TRBV4-1 and TRBJ2-5; D is unclear. Germline CDR1 reads MGHRA; CDR2 reads YSYEKL. With 4 bases removed from V and 3 bases from J, the gap between germline ends came to 12 bases. This CDR3 spans 14 amino acids. The CDR3 region has the DNA TGCGCCAGCAGCCTGACTTGGACCAAAGAGACCCAGTACTTC. Protein: CASSLTWTKETQYF.

V usage is TRBV6-1 and J usage is TRBJ2-4; 9 positions agree with TRBD2. The ends lost 2 bases at V and 8 bases at J; junction bases unmatched: 4. This CDR3 spans 14 amino acids. CDR1 and CDR2 (germline): MNHNS, SASEGT. The CDR3 bases are TGTGCCAGCAGTGAACTAGCGGGGTCGCACATTCAGTACTTC. This translates into CASSELAGSHIQYF.

The chain uses TRBV6-4 and TRBJ2-7; D is undetermined. Germline CDR1 and CDR2: MRHNA and SNTAGT. This CDR3 is 14 amino acids long. The germline V and J ends were trimmed by 0 bases and 4 bases, with 10 bases remaining between them. The CDR3 DNA follows: TGTGCCAGCAGTGACTCCAAGGTCCTTTACGAGCAGTACGTC. Translated, it gives CASSDSKVLYEQYV.

The rearrangement joins TRBV6-5 to TRBJ2-4; TRBD1 matches at 9 bases. Germline trimming cut 2 bases from V and 6 bases from J; bases unmatched to any gene: 5. The CDR3 covers 15 residues. From germline, CDR1 is MNHEY and CDR2 SVGAGI. The CDR3 reads CASSYDRGSLNIQYF. The CDR3 nucleotides read TGTGCCAGCAGTTACGACAGGGGGAGCCTAAACATTCAGTACTTC.

This clone was recorded once. The chain employs TRBV4-1 and TRBJ2-3; 8 nucleotides agree with TRBD2. The CDR3 runs to 17 residues. Trimming at V came to 1 base and at J to 3 bases, leaving 9 bases not matched to a gene. CDR1 is MGHRA and CDR2 is YSYEKL in the germline V gene. CDR3 protein: CASSQVVAGRGTDTQYF. The CDR3 DNA reads as TGCGCCAGCAGCCAAGTGGTAGCGGGGAGGGGAACAGATACGCAGTATTTT.

The chain has TRBV4-1 and TRBJ2-1; D is unresolved. The V gene lost 2 bases and the J gene lost 0 bases, with 8 bases spanning the gap. The CDR3 is made up of 15 amino acids. CDR1 is MGHRA, CDR2 YSYEKL, per germline. This CDR3 reads CASSQQESSYNEQFF. CDR3 in DNA: TGCGCCAGCAGCCAACAGGAGAGCTCCTACAATGAGCAGTTCTTC.

The chain carries TRBV20-1 and TRBJ1-6, with D maybe TRBD1 (5 bases). Germline V gene data show CDR1 as DFQATT and CDR2 as SNEGSKA (reference sequence). Trimming shortened V by 3 bases and J by 6 bases, and 15 bases separated the two germline ends. This CDR3 comprises 15 residues. The CDR3 coding sequence is TGCAGTGCTAGTTTTTCGGGACTGCCTAATTCACCCCTCCACTTT. It translates to CSASFSGLPNSPLHF.

The chain recombines TRBV10-1 with TRBJ2-3; TRBD2 matches 8 bases. The CDR3 consists of 13 residues. V lost 10 bases to trimming and J lost 4 bases; unmatched junction nucleotides: 7. Germline CDR1 reads WNHNN; CDR2 reads SYGVQD (reference sequence). The CDR3 protein is CAITGGVADTQYF. DNA of the CDR3: TGCGCCATCACCGGGGGGGTGGCAGATACGCAGTATTTT.

This clone was detected only once. The chain combines TRBV2 with TRBJ2-3; TRBD1 aligns across 8 bases. The V gene's germline CDR1 is SNHLY and CDR2 FYNNEI. The CDR3 runs 16 residues. V dropped 6 bases and J dropped 0; count of bases not matched to a gene: 8. CDR3 in amino acids: CASRTGGWLSTDTQYF. In DNA, the CDR3 is TGTGCCAGCAGAACAGGGGGATGGTTGAGCACAGATACGCAGTATTTT.

This chain connects TRBV7-2 to TRBJ2-3; D possibly corresponds to TRBD2 (7 bases). Germline lookup yields CDR1 SGHTA and CDR2 FQGNSA. The CDR3 is made up of 15 amino acids. Trimming removed 4 bases from V and 0 bases from J, with 11 bases in between. This CDR3 reads CASSSRGGSTDTQYF. In DNA, the CDR3 is TGTGCCAGCAGCTCGAGGGGGGGTAGCACAGATACGCAGTATTTT.

This chain connects TRBV7-2 to TRBJ2-3; the match to TRBD2 covers 7 bases. Unmatched junction bases numbered 4, after V lost 1 base and J lost 3 bases. There are 15 residues in the CDR3. Germline V gene sequence: CDR1 SGHTA, CDR2 FQGNSA. This CDR3 is CASSLDGGNTDTQYF. The CDR3 bases are TGTGCCAGCAGCTTAGACGGGGGGAATACAGATACGCAGTATTTT.

The chain uses TRBV12-3 or TRBV12-4 and TRBJ1-1, with a possible D match to TRBD1 (6 bases). This CDR3 is 13 amino acids long. V was trimmed by 6 bases and J by 1 base, leaving 9 bases between them. CDR3 residues: CASRSQGNTEAFF. The CDR3 DNA is TGTGCCAGCAGATCACAGGGGAACACTGAAGCTTTCTTT.

This clone was picked up one time. The CDR3 region has the DNA TGTGCCAGTAGTCGGTCCGGGACAGGGAAGACAGATACGCAGTATTTT. Amino acids: CASSRSGTGKTDTQYF. The chain couples TRBV19 to TRBJ2-3; 9 bases fit TRBD1. This CDR3 contains 16 residues. The V gene's germline CDR1 is LNHDA and CDR2 SQIVND (reference sequence). Losses at the gene ends were 5 bases for V and 3 bases for J; bases not matched to a gene: 9.